The present T cell receptor beta chain was sequenced within a study of T-cell reconstitution after alpha-beta-depleted transplantation in children (dated by TCRdb to about 2016). Turning to the overall study: Using TCR repertoire profiling, the study quantitatively followed how T-cell immune reconstitution unfolded in children after TCRalphabeta/CD19-depleted allogeneic hematopoietic cell transplantation. Beyond this particular receptor, the publication reports: Over subsequent months, a decline in hyperexpanded clone frequencies was noted, and after one year, T-cell counts and TCRbeta diversity were mostly ascribed to newly produced T cells. In some patients, high TCRbeta diversity at day 60 was attributed to recipient T cells and intrathymic progenitors that had survived conditioning. The apparently early alphabetaT-cell count recovery about two months after transplant was reportedly dependent on only several hundred rapidly expanded clones derived from non-depleted graft cells.

Library generation was performed with PCR. The data were produced on an Illumina HiSeq 2500. TCR library preparation used molecular barcoding, with unique molecular identifiers applied to normalize quantification of the TCRbeta repertoire. TCRdb reprocessed the public reads (quality trimming at Q25 with fastp, clone calling with MiXCR) and kept in-frame beta chains. Each record represents a unique CDR3 protein, reported with the most common genes and DNA among its rows. For this sample the table gives some 300,000 distinct CDR3 sequences, of which roughly a tenth were detected only once. The leading ten clones occupy 7% to 9.5% of the sample. This clonotype was recorded at least ten times. This clone's antigen is unknown. Per-base quality was not reported, and no clone a single base away is much larger than it. Including cysteine and phenylalanine, the CDR3 has 13 amino acids. Just the 39-base CDR3 DNA is kept, in frame starting at base 1. V drops 3 bases and J drops 3 bases, leaving 8 bases in between. Looking up the germline V gene yields CDR1 MNHNS and CDR2 SASEGT.

The treatment or condition label, read with the paper, signifies: allogeneic hematopoietic cell transplantation with graft depleted of TCRalphabeta T cells and CD19 B cells. The children who served as transplant recipients had been given grafts of TCRalphabeta/CD19-depleted allogeneic hematopoietic cells. The V and J genes are TRBV6-1 and TRBJ1-1, and perhaps TRBD1 as D gene, on 5 matching bases. The specimen comprised PBMCs, sampled before TCRalphabeta/CD19-depleted stem cell transplant. The TCR originated in a boy under two years old with acute myeloid leukemia, due to receive a stem cell transplant. The CDR3: CASSDQGYTEAFF. In nucleotide form, the sequence is TGTGCCAGCAGTGATCAGGGTTACACTGAAGCTTTCTTT.